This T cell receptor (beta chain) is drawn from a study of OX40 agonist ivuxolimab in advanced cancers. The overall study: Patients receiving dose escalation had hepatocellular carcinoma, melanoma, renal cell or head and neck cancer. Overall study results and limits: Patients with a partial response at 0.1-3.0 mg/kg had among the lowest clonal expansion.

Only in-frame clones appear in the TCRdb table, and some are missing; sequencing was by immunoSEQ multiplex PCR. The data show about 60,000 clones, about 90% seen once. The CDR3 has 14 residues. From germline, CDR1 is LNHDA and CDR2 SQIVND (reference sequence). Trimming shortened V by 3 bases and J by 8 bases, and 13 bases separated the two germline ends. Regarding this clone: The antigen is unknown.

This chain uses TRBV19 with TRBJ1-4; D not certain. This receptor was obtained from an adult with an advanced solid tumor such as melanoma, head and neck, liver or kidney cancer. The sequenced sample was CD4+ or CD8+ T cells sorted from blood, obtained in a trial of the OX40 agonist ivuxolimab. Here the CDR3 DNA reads TGTGCCAGTAGTATGAAGAGGTTCGCCGAAAAACTGTTTTTT. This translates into CASSMKRFAEKLFF.